This TCR beta chain came from a study of blood T cell repertoires in COVID-19. Overall study context: Acute and convalescent COVID-19 samples came from the United States, Italy and Spain. Sources were T cells, B-cell-depleted T cells, or PBMCs; the material itself was cDNA or gDNA.

In the original processing: The authors estimated nucleated cell counts from reference gene primer amplification. Sequencing used immunoSEQ multiplex PCR; TCRdb keeps in-frame clones, though not all of them. D and trimming were read from the DNA, whereas the V and J calls and clone size are those reported in that table. The sample holds around 200,000 clones; about four fifths are singletons and the top ten take roughly 6.3%. This CDR3 comprises 13 residues. V lost 6 bases, J lost 10 bases, and 13 bases lay in between. The V gene is TRBV12-3 or TRBV12-4, the J gene TRBJ1-6, with a tentative D call TRBD1 (5 bases). The specimen was peripheral blood. This receptor was obtained from a human donor in a cohort sampled during active COVID-19. The CDR3 nucleotides are TGTGCCAGCAGCCCTGGGGGGGGATCACCCCTCCACTTT. It specifies CASSPGGGSPLHF.